Presented here are 9 T cell receptor beta chains from one specimen sequenced in a study of blood T cell repertoires in COVID-19. Libraries were prepared by immunoSEQ multiplex PCR; TCRdb keeps only in-frame clonotypes and omits some of them. The table records 150,000 to 200,000 clones, about 80% of them present only once. The sequencing input was peripheral blood. These TCRs come from a woman aged 80 or over with acute or convalescent COVID-19.

The chain joins TRBV6-5 to TRBJ2-3; 12 bases map to TRBD2. Germline CDR1 is MNHEY and CDR2 is SVGAGI. CDR3 length equals 15 residues. Trimming removed 6 bases from V and 3 bases from J; junction bases left unmatched: 4. The CDR3 region is CASRTSGGITDTQYF. The DNA of the CDR3 is TGTGCCAGCAGGACTAGCGGGGGAATAACAGATACGCAGTATTTT.

The chain links TRBV19 to TRBJ1-1, with D maybe TRBD1 (6 bases). The V gene lost 4 bases and the J gene lost 1 base, with 16 bases spanning the gap. The CDR3 sequence is 16 residues long. CDR1 is LNHDA, CDR2 SQIVND, per germline (reference sequence). CDR3: CASSKLRGAGNTEAFF. DNA of the CDR3: TGTGCCAGTAGTAAACTCCGGGGGGCAGGGAACACTGAAGCTTTCTTT.

This chain uses TRBV30 with TRBJ2-7; weak D call: TRBD2 (6 bases). V shed 0 bases and J shed 3 bases, with 21 bases lying between them. CDR3 size: 17 residues. The germline V gene has CDR1 GTSNPN and CDR2 SVGIG (reference sequence). The CDR3 here is CAWSVQGGTKERYEQYF. The CDR3 nucleotides read TGTGCCTGGAGTGTACAAGGAGGGACCAAAGAACGCTACGAGCAGTACTTC.

The chain has TRBV19 and TRBJ2-5, with D tentatively TRBD1 (6 bases). V lost 4 bases to trimming and J lost 8 bases, with 17 bases between them. Looked up from germline, CDR1 is LNHDA and CDR2 is SQIVND (reference sequence). This CDR3 spans 14 amino acids. The CDR3 protein is CASSTTGNFLTQYF. Written as DNA, the CDR3 is TGTGCCAGTAGTACTACAGGGAATTTTTTAACCCAGTACTTC.

The V gene is TRBV5-4, the J gene TRBJ2-7; TRBD2 matches 11 bases. The V gene end was trimmed by 0 bases and the J gene end by 3 bases; junction bases not matched to a gene: 8. This CDR3 region has 17 residues. CDR1 and CDR2 (germline): SGHNT, YYREEE (reference sequence). The CDR3 DNA reads as TGTGCCAGCAGCTTGGCGGGGTTTAGCGGGAGGGACTACGAGCAGTACTTC. It yields the protein CASSLAGFSGRDYEQYF.

This chain joins TRBV27 and TRBJ2-1, with 14 bases fitting TRBD2. V shed 5 bases, J shed 4 bases, and the junction held 10 bases outside the gene matches. CDR1 is MNHEY and CDR2 is SMNVEV in the germline V gene (reference sequence). This CDR3 region has 18 residues. The CDR3 nucleotides are TGTGCCAGCAGTACCGGGACTAGCGGGAGAGTGGGTTACAATGAGCAGTTCTTC. It encodes CASSTGTSGRVGYNEQFF.

The chain joins TRBV3-1 (or the pseudogene TRBV3-2) to TRBJ2-1; D gene ambiguous. The germline V gene has CDR1 LGHDT and CDR2 YNNKEL (reference sequence). V lost 2 bases and J 6 bases, leaving 17 bases between the germline ends. This CDR3 is 16 amino acids long. Here the CDR3 DNA reads TGTGCCAGCAGCCAACAATTGGGCCCCCGTCCCAATGAGCAGTTCTTC. Encoded protein: CASSQQLGPRPNEQFF.

The CDR3 DNA reads TGTGCCAGCAAAAACAGGGGGAGCTCCTATAATTCACCCCTCCACTTT. This codes for CASKNRGSSYNSPLHF. This rearrangement joins TRBV5-8 to TRBJ1-6; 8 nucleotides line up with TRBD1. Looked up from germline, CDR1 is SGHTS and CDR2 is YDEGEE. After removal of 6 bases from V and 0 bases from J, the junction contained 5 bases not matched to a gene. This CDR3 contains 16 residues.

In the case of this clone: The junction does not match germline at one end; this may be a read error. The chain combines TRBV18 with TRBJ1-1; 7 bases align to TRBD1. The CDR3 totals 15 residues. Looked up from germline, CDR1 is KGHSH and CDR2 is LQKENI. CDR3 protein: CASSPPGQMKTEAFF. For the CDR3, the DNA is TGTGCCAGCTCACCACCGGGACAGATGAAAACTGAAGCTTTCTTT.